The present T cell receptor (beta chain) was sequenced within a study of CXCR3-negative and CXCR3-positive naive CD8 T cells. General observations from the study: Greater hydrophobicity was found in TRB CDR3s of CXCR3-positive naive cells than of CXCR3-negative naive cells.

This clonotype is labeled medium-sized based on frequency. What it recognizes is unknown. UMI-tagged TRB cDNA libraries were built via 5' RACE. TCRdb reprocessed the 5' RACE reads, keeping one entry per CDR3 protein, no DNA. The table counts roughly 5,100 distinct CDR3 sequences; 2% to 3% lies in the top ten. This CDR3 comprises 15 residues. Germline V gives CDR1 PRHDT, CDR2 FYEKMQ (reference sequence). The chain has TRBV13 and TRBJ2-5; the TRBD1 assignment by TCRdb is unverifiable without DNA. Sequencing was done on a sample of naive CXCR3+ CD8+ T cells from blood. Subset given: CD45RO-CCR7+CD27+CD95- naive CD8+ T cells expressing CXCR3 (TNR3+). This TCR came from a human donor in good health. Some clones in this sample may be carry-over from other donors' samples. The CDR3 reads CASSSRTGVQETQYF.